Each of the 22 T cell receptor beta chains below was sequenced from the same sample in a study of beta chain features in type 1 diabetes. Study-wide results and caveats: Patients with Type 1 diabetes showed moderately but significantly shorter TCRB CDR3s in all four CD4+ subsets.

Their cognate antigens are unknown. Since all of the isolated RNA was reverse transcribed, expressed TCRB transcripts were what got sequenced. Sequencing was performed with immunoSEQ multiplex PCR; in TCRdb, only in-frame clones are kept and a portion is missing. The table includes 550,000 to 850,000 clones, roughly 13% detected once. The sequenced material came from naive CD4+ T cells from blood. The receptors stem from a man between 18 and 35 years old with type 1 diabetes.

V and J are TRBV27 and TRBJ1-1; 7 bases are shared with TRBD1. The trim removed 4 bases at V and 5 bases at J, leaving 4 bases unmatched. Germline loops: CDR1 MNHEY, CDR2 SMNVEV (reference sequence). The CDR3 covers 13 residues. The chain's CDR3 is CASSSGGKTEAFF. The CDR3 nucleotides read TGTGCCAGCAGTTCAGGGGGTAAAACTGAAGCTTTCTTT.

The rearrangement uses TRBV10-3 and TRBJ2-1; TRBD2 aligns across 7 bases. After removal of 6 bases from V and 5 bases from J, the junction contained 7 bases not matched to a gene. CDR3 size: 14 residues. Germline CDR1 reads ENHRY; CDR2 reads SYGVKD. CDR3 region: CAIRVGLEDNEQFF. Written as DNA, the CDR3 is TGTGCCATCAGAGTAGGACTAGAAGACAATGAGCAGTTCTTC.

The chain is built from TRBV7-9 and TRBJ1-5; D is possibly TRBD1 (6 bases). The CDR3 runs 15 residues. Trimming left V 2 bases short and J 6 bases short, with 14 bases between. The germline V gene has CDR1 SEHNR and CDR2 FQNEAQ (reference sequence). The CDR3 nucleotides are TGTGCCAGCAGCTTAATGGGGGGCATGGGTCAGCCCCAGCATTTT. Translating gives CASSLMGGMGQPQHF.

CDR3 DNA: TGTGCCAGCAGTGCCGGGACAGGGGGCAATCAGCCCCAGCATTTT. It translates to CASSAGTGGNQPQHF. This chain links TRBV28 with TRBJ1-5, with TRBD1 identical over 10 bases. V gave up 5 bases and J gave up 2 bases; unmatched junction bases: 3. Germline V gene lookup returns CDR1 MDHEN and CDR2 SYDVKM. CDR3 size: 15 residues.

This clone came up a few times. The chain couples TRBV30 to TRBJ1-5, with 9 positions matching TRBD1. The CDR3 extends over 16 amino acids. Unmatched junction bases numbered 10, after V lost 5 bases and J lost 2 bases. Germline V gives CDR1 GTSNPN, CDR2 SVGIG (reference sequence). CDR3 sequence (DNA): TGTGCCTGGGGCGGGACAGGGACGCGGGGCAATCAGCCCCAGCATTTT. Its protein product is CAWGGTGTRGNQPQHF.

V gene TRBV10-3 combines with J gene TRBJ2-7; no clear D gene. Germline assignment: CDR1 ENHRY and CDR2 SYGVKD. This CDR3 region has 12 residues. Trimming stripped 0 bases from V and 2 bases from J, with 2 bases between. For the CDR3, the DNA is TGTGCCATCAGTGAGTCCACCTACGAGCAGTACTTC. Translation gives CAISESTYEQYF.

This clone has more than one count but fewer than ten. The chain links TRBV6-1 to TRBJ2-7; TRBD1 is a possible D gene (6 bases). Germline CDR1 MNHNS, CDR2 SASEGT. CDR3 length equals 13 residues. V was clipped by 8 bases and J by 3 bases, with 14 bases between them. The CDR3 is CASRQEVYYEQYF. In DNA form, the CDR3 reads TGTGCCAGCCGACAGGAAGTTTACTACGAGCAGTACTTC.

As regards this clone: In the same sample, other DNA sequences code for this CDR3. V is TRBV6-5 and J is TRBJ2-3, with 8 bases identical to TRBD1. From germline, CDR1 is MNHEY and CDR2 SVGAGI. V trimming: 0 bases; J trimming: 3 bases; junction bases outside the gene matches: 2. The CDR3 extends over 15 amino acids. The CDR3 coding sequence is TGTGCCAGCAGTTACTCAGACAGGGGAACAGATACGCAGTATTTT. Its translation is CASSYSDRGTDTQYF.

The chain employs TRBV5-1 and TRBJ2-7; 10 bases are shared with TRBD1. The J segment lost 0 bases and the V segment lost 4 bases, leaving 4 bases of the junction unmatched. Germline-derived CDR1 and CDR2 are SGHRS and YFSETQ. This CDR3 contains 15 residues. The CDR3 sequence: CASSPGTGASYEQYF. In DNA, the CDR3 is TGCGCCAGCAGCCCGGGGACAGGGGCCTCCTACGAGCAGTACTTC.

This clone was seen more than once but under ten times. The chain links TRBV29-1 to TRBJ1-5; no definite D call. Trimming removed 4 bases at V and 5 bases at J, with 6 bases between. The CDR3 is 11 residues long. CDR1 and CDR2 (germline): SQVTM, ANQGSEA. The CDR3 region is CSVGEHQPQHF. The CDR3, as DNA: TGCAGCGTTGGTGAGCATCAGCCCCAGCATTTT.

In this sample, this clone turned up a few times. The chain employs TRBV30 and TRBJ1-2; tentatively, D is TRBD1 (6 bases). Germline CDR1 is GTSNPN and CDR2 is SVGIG (reference sequence). Deletions cut 6 bases from V and 2 bases from J, with 7 bases between. The length of the CDR3 is 11 residues. CDR3 coding DNA: TGTGCCTGCGGGACAAACTATGGCTACACCTTC. It translates to CACGTNYGYTF.

This clone was seen only a few times. The rearrangement uses TRBV2 and TRBJ2-7; 8 bases fit TRBD1. The ends lost 1 base at V and 5 bases at J; junction bases unmatched: 4. CDR3 length: 14 residues. Germline CDR1 and CDR2: SNHLY and FYNNEI. CDR3 in amino acids: CASSEGTGTHEQYF. The CDR3 coding sequence is TGTGCCAGCAGTGAAGGGACAGGGACTCACGAGCAGTACTTC.

In its sample, this clone was seen a few times. This rearrangement joins TRBV11-2 to TRBJ2-3; 10 positions match TRBD1. Germline V lookup: CDR1 SGHAT, CDR2 FQNNGV. With 5 bases clipped from V and 4 bases from J, the junction kept 6 bases outside the gene matches. This CDR3 is 15 amino acids long. In nucleotides, the CDR3 is TGTGCCAGCAGCCGCGACAGGGGGCCTGCAGATACGCAGTATTTT. It specifies CASSRDRGPADTQYF.

The chain is built from TRBV6-1 and TRBJ1-2, with 7 bases matching TRBD1. The CDR3 runs 13 residues. The germline V gene encodes CDR1 MNHNS and CDR2 SASEGT. With 6 bases clipped from V and 3 bases from J, the junction kept 4 bases outside the gene matches. CDR3 protein: CASRVDRDYGYTF. CDR3 nucleotides: TGTGCCAGCAGAGTAGACAGGGACTATGGCTACACCTTC.

The genes are TRBV5-1 and TRBJ1-6; maybe TRBD1 (5 bases). Germline-derived CDR1 and CDR2 are SGHRS and YFSETQ. This CDR3 has 14 residues. The V gene lost 8 bases and the J gene lost 10 bases, with 19 bases spanning the gap. The CDR3 nucleotides are TGCGCCAGTCACCTTGGGGCTTGGGACTCACCCCTCCACTTT. Translated: CASHLGAWDSPLHF.

The gene calls are TRBV6-5 and TRBJ2-7; tentatively, D is TRBD1 (6 bases). The CDR3 consists of 13 residues. CDR1 MNHEY and CDR2 SVGAGI come from the germline V gene. Trimming stripped 4 bases from V and 4 bases from J, with 11 bases between. This CDR3 reads CASSSRTAYEQYF. CDR3 coding DNA: TGTGCCAGCAGTTCCCGGACAGCGTACGAGCAGTACTTC.

The chain has TRBV6-5 and TRBJ2-7; D call uncertain. The germline gives CDR1 MNHEY, CDR2 SVGAGI. The V gene lost 4 bases and the J gene lost 0 bases, with 10 bases spanning the gap. The CDR3 runs 14 residues. The CDR3 loop is CASSSTDGSYEQYF. The CDR3 region has the DNA TGTGCCAGCAGTTCGACGGACGGCTCCTACGAGCAGTACTTC.

This clone was observed a handful of times. The V gene is TRBV29-1, the J gene TRBJ2-7; D may be TRBD1 or TRBD2 (5 bases each). CDR3 size: 13 residues. Germline lookup yields CDR1 SQVTM and CDR2 ANQGSEA. With 7 bases removed from V and 6 bases from J, the gap between germline ends came to 19 bases. The CDR3 bases are TGCAGCGCCGGGACCGGGTATGGAGGCGAGCAGTACTTC. Its protein is CSAGTGYGGEQYF.

This clone appeared a single time. The chain joins TRBV6-1 to TRBJ2-3; 7 bases line up with TRBD1. The CDR3 consists of 15 residues. Per germline, CDR1 MNHNS and CDR2 SASEGT. V shed 4 bases, J shed 1 base, and the junction held 5 bases outside the gene matches. Written as DNA, the CDR3 is TGTGCCAGCAGTGGACAGGGTGGTGGCACAGATACGCAGTATTTT. Translation: CASSGQGGGTDTQYF.

The sample holds a few counts of this clone. The chain recombines TRBV2 with TRBJ2-6; 7 bases fit TRBD1. Unmatched junction bases numbered 8, after V lost 11 bases and J lost 4 bases. Germline loops: CDR1 SNHLY, CDR2 FYNNEI. CDR3 length: 14 amino acids. The CDR3: CAGSGQAGANVLTF. As DNA, the CDR3 is TGTGCCGGGTCCGGACAGGCCGGGGCCAACGTCCTGACTTTC.

The rearrangement uses TRBV28 and TRBJ2-7; either TRBD1 or TRBD2 may supply D (6 bases each). Trimming stripped 5 bases from V and 4 bases from J, with 15 bases between. Germline CDR1 reads MDHEN; CDR2 reads SYDVKM. The CDR3 totals 14 residues. CDR3 residues: CASSPGGGPYEQYF. The CDR3 DNA is TGTGCCAGCAGTCCCGGGGGCGGCCCGTACGAGCAGTACTTC.

V gene TRBV5-1 combines with J gene TRBJ2-5; 8 bases line up with TRBD1. Germline V gene data show CDR1 as SGHRS and CDR2 as YFSETQ. The CDR3 covers 14 residues. V gave up 2 bases and J gave up 4 bases; unmatched junction bases: 4. CDR3 residues: CASSFGQGAETQYF. As DNA, the CDR3 is TGCGCCAGCAGCTTCGGGCAGGGGGCAGAGACCCAGTACTTC.